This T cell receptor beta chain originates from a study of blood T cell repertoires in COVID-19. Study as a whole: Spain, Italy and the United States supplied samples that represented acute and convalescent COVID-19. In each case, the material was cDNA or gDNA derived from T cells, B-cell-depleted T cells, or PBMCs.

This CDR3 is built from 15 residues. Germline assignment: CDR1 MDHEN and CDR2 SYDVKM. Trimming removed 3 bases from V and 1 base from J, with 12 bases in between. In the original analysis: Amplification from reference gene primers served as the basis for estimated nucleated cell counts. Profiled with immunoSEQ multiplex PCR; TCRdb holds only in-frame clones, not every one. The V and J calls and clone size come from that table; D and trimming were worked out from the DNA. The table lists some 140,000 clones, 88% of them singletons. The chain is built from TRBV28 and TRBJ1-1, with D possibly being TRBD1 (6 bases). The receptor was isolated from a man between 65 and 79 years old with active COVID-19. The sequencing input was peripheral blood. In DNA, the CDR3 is TGTGCCAGCAGTTTCCATGACAGGAGGAACACTGAAGCTTTCTTT. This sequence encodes CASSFHDRRNTEAFF.